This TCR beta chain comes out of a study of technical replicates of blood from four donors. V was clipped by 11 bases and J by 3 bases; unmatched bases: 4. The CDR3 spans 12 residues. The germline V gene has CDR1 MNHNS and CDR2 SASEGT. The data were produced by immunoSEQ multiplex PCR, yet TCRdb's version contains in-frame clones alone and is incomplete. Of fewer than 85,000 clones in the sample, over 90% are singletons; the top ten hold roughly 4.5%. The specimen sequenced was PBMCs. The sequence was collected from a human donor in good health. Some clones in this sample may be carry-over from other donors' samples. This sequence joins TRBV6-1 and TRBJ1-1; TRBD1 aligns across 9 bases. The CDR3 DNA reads TGTGCCGGCGGACAGGGGTACACTGAAGCTTTCTTT. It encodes CAGGQGYTEAFF.